This paragraph reports one TCR beta chain. Germline V gene data show CDR1 as KGHSH and CDR2 as LQKENI. V gave up 6 bases and J gave up 4 bases; unmatched junction bases: 10. The CDR3 has 17 residues. This entry comes from a study of T cell changes during pregnancy in multiple sclerosis. Some clones are missing from TCRdb's copy, which holds only in-frame ones; the method was immunoSEQ multiplex PCR. The data show some 68,000 clones, 80% to 95% seen once. This chain uses TRBV18 with TRBJ2-3; 13 positions match TRBD2. This specimen consisted of peripheral blood, obtained in the second trimester of pregnancy. The TCR was taken from a female donor with multiple sclerosis, enrolled in a pregnancy study. The DNA of the CDR3 is TGTGCCAGCTCTCTTCGACTAGCGGGGGGAACCCCAGATACGCAGTATTTT. It codes for CASSLRLAGGTPDTQYF.